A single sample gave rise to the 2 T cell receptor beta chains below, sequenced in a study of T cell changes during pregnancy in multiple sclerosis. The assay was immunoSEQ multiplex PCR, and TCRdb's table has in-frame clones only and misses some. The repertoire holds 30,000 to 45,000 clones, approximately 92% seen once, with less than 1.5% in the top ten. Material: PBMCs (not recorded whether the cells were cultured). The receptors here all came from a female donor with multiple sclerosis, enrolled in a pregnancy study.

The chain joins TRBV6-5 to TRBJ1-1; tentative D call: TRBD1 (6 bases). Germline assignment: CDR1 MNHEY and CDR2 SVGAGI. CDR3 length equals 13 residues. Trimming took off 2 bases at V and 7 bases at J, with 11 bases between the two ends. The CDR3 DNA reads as TGTGCCAGCAGTTACGGGCAGGGGTATGAAGCTTTCTTT. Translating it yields CASSYGQGYEAFF.

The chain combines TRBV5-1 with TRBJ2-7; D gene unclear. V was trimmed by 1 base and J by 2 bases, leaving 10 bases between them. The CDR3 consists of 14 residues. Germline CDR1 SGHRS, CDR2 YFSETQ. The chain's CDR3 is CASSLPTSTYEQYF. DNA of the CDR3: TGCGCCAGCAGCTTGCCGACTTCAACCTACGAGCAGTACTTC.